The source of this TCR beta chain is a study of control samples from healthy donors and cancer patients. Sequencing used immunoSEQ multiplex PCR; TCRdb keeps in-frame clones, though not all of them. This sample carries 150,000 to 200,000 clones, about 87% of them seen once, and the ten largest clones take about 12%. V shed 4 bases and J shed 7 bases, with 10 bases lying between them. Germline values: CDR1 MNHEY, CDR2 SVGEGT. This CDR3 is built from 12 residues. This clone was counted between two and nine times. Sequencing was carried out using blood. V usage is TRBV6-2 or TRBV6-3 and J usage is TRBJ1-1, with no clear D. This receptor was identified in a man under 40 in good health. The CDR3 is CASSSIDGEAFF. DNA of the CDR3: TGTGCCAGCAGTTCCATTGATGGTGAAGCTTTCTTT.